Listed below are T cell receptor beta chains from one sample, sequenced in a study of blood T cell repertoires in COVID-19. The data were produced by immunoSEQ multiplex PCR, yet TCRdb's version contains in-frame clones alone and is incomplete. The table records fewer than 350,000 clones, 80% to 90% of them present only once. Input material: PBMCs or T cells enriched from blood (not recorded which). The receptors were gathered from a young man who had recovered from COVID-19. CDR3s include the opening cysteine and the closing phenylalanine or tryptophan. Each record gives: V gene, CDR3 protein.

>TRBV6-5
CASSSSRDRVTDTQYF
>TRBV3-1/TRBV3-2
CASSRTSGGAKVSYEQYF
>TRBV19
CASSPSVSTQYF
>TRBV2
CASSEFGSQGGAGELFF
>TRBV12-3/TRBV12-4
CASSRDRLYGYTF
>TRBV5-6
CASSLSTGFDYEQYF
>TRBV5-6
CASSLRQGSMHTEAFF
>TRBV19
CASSIQGGDTEAFF
>TRBV4-1
CASSPIHGGTGVLQGNSPLHF
>TRBV12-5
CASGPMGGYEQYF
>TRBV29-1
CSVDGTGGADTEAFF
>TRBV2
CASSDPQGRLNTEAFF
>TRBV7-2
CASSRGGRQETQYF
>TRBV7-2
CASSSLGQPYGYTF
>TRBV5-4
CASSSRGTGNSPLHF
>TRBV19
CASTHRGQGRGYTF
>TRBV5-5
CASSADSRYQPQHF
>TRBV4-1
CASSQGWTRTDTQYF
>TRBV3-1/TRBV3-2
CASSQSRTPQHEAFF
>TRBV5-6
CASSLSGGANEQFF
>TRBV7-9
CASSQGQGDGYTF
>TRBV6-1
CASSDRVGYTF
>TRBV29-1
CSAQGSRNQPQHF
>TRBV29-1
CSVEGQGSSTEAFF
>TRBV11-1
CASSLDSFTDTQYF
>TRBV9
CASSVDSLRDRQTQYF
>TRBV5-8
CASSLVQGYTEAFF
>TRBV12-5
CASGFMGAVNQPQHF
>TRBV5-4
CASNPGQGADGYTF
>TRBV2
CASIQADMNTEAFF
>TRBV5-1
CASSSGTDYGYTF
>TRBV20-1
CSASTGGSTDTQYF
>TRBV11-2
CASSVRQGFYGYTF
>TRBV27
CASSPDYSGNTIYF
>TRBV14
CASSPWTSGGLFF
>TRBV7-8
CASSSIGWTGDSPLHF
>TRBV3-1/TRBV3-2
CASSQDIPGSGYTF
>TRBV7-2
CASSKQGNQPQHF